The next 30 T cell receptor beta chains were all read from a single sample in a study of blood T cell repertoires in COVID-19. The assay was immunoSEQ multiplex PCR, and TCRdb's table has in-frame clones only and misses some. The sample has hundreds of thousands of clones, about four fifths seen once. Material: peripheral blood. Every receptor here comes from a woman in her forties with active or convalescent COVID-19.

This rearrangement joins TRBV12-3 or TRBV12-4 to TRBJ1-1, with a tentative D call TRBD1 (5 bases). This CDR3 contains 13 residues. V was clipped by 11 bases and J by 3 bases, with 16 bases between them. CDR3 sequence (DNA): TGTGCCTCTGCCCCGGGGGTACACACTGAAGCTTTCTTT. It specifies CASAPGVHTEAFF.

The chain couples TRBV5-1 to TRBJ2-1; TRBD2 is a possible D gene (5 bases). The V gene's germline CDR1 is SGHRS and CDR2 YFSETQ. V lost 0 bases to trimming and J lost 4 bases, with 11 bases between them. The CDR3 consists of 15 residues. This CDR3 reads CASSLGGSVYNEQFF. CDR3 bases: TGCGCCAGCAGCTTGGGAGGGAGTGTTTACAATGAGCAGTTCTTC.

V and J are TRBV5-1 and TRBJ1-2; D unclear. Germline V gene data show CDR1 as SGHRS and CDR2 as YFSETQ. There are 15 residues in the CDR3. Deletions cut 0 bases from V and 4 bases from J, with 13 bases between. This chain's CDR3 is CASSLVSGLSYGYTF. CDR3 sequence (DNA): TGCGCCAGCAGCTTGGTGAGTGGGCTCTCCTATGGCTACACCTTC. The variable domain in full, with the rest retrieved from reference TRBV5-1 and TRBJ1-2, is KAGVTQTPRYLIKTRGQQVTLSCSPISGHRSVSWYQQTPGQGLQFLFEYFSETQRNKGNFPGRFSGRQFSNSRSEMNVSTLELGDSALYLCASSLVSGLSYGYTFGSGTRLTVV.

The chain employs TRBV5-5 and TRBJ1-4; TRBD1 matches 8 bases. Per germline, CDR1 SGHKS and CDR2 YYEKEE (reference sequence). J gave up 0 bases and V 1 base, and 8 bases lay outside the gene matches. CDR3 length: 18 amino acids. CDR3 DNA sequence: TGTGCCAGCAGCTTGTATGGGCAGGGGGCTACAACTAATGAAAAACTGTTTTTT. Protein: CASSLYGQGATTNEKLFF.

A remark on this clone: Other DNA sequences in this sample translate to the same CDR3. CDR3 sequence: CASSLTSGAYEQYF. The CDR3 DNA reads as TGTGCCAGCAGCCTCACTAGCGGGGCCTACGAGCAGTACTTC. V usage is TRBV7-3 and J usage is TRBJ2-7; 10 positions match TRBD2. Per germline, CDR1 SGHTA and CDR2 FQGTGA. The length of the CDR3 is 14 residues. With V trimmed by 5 bases and J by 2 bases, 3 bases remained unmatched.

This chain connects TRBV5-1 to TRBJ2-7; 8 bases are a match to TRBD1. Trimming removed 1 base from V and 1 base from J; junction bases left unmatched: 1. Germline V gene sequence: CDR1 SGHRS, CDR2 YFSETQ. The CDR3 runs 14 residues. CDR3 amino acids: CASSLWTGSYEQYF. CDR3 sequence (DNA): TGCGCCAGCAGCTTGTGGACAGGGTCCTACGAGCAGTACTTC.

This sequence joins TRBV6-1 and TRBJ1-2; D perhaps matches TRBD1 (6 bases). The germline V gene encodes CDR1 MNHNS and CDR2 SASEGT. This CDR3 contains 17 residues. V lost 4 bases and J lost 8, with 26 bases in between. The CDR3 loop is CASSGAGEKTPGKGYTF. In DNA form, the CDR3 reads TGTGCCAGCAGTGGGGCAGGGGAGAAAACTCCTGGTAAGGGCTACACCTTC.

The V and J genes are TRBV6-1 and TRBJ1-1; D may be TRBD1 (5 bases). The length of the CDR3 is 18 residues. With 1 base removed from V and 4 bases from J, the gap between germline ends came to 22 bases. The germline CDR1 and CDR2 sequences are MNHNS and SASEGT. CDR3 amino acids: CASSEGTSARAKGTEAFF. CDR3 nucleotide sequence: TGTGCCAGCAGTGAAGGTACCTCTGCCAGGGCTAAGGGCACTGAAGCTTTCTTT.

This clone was found a few times. The V gene is TRBV2, the J gene TRBJ2-5, with 11 positions matching TRBD2. Trimming removed 5 bases from V and 3 bases from J; junction bases left unmatched: 2. This CDR3 comprises 14 residues. Germline CDR1 reads SNHLY; CDR2 reads FYNNEI. CDR3 sequence reads: CASSPGLAEETQYF. In DNA form, the CDR3 reads TGTGCCAGCAGTCCGGGACTAGCGGAAGAGACCCAGTACTTC.

The J gene is TRBJ1-2, the V gene TRBV2; the D gene is possibly TRBD1 (6 bases). This CDR3 region has 14 residues. V was cut by 4 bases and J by 5 bases, with 14 bases left in between. Per germline, CDR1 SNHLY and CDR2 FYNNEI. Here the CDR3 DNA reads TGTGCCAGCAGTGCAGGGGCCCTGGGGTATGGCTACACCTTC. This encodes CASSAGALGYGYTF. The full variable domain, in which reference TRBV2 and TRBJ1-2 provide the parts outside the CDR3, is EPEVTQTPSHQVTQMGQEVILRCVPISNHLYFYWYRQILGQKVEFLVSFYNNEISEKSEIFDDQFSVERPDGSNFTLKIRSTKLEDSAMYFCASSAGALGYGYTFGSGTRLTVV.

This chain joins TRBV5-1 and TRBJ1-2, with 8 bases lining up with TRBD1. The germline gives CDR1 SGHRS, CDR2 YFSETQ. The V and J ends lost 5 bases and 6 bases, in that order; junction bases with no gene match: 12. This CDR3 is 15 amino acids long. DNA of the CDR3: TGCGCCAGCAGTGTGCAGGGGGCCGTACCGGATGGCTACACCTTC. This gives the protein CASSVQGAVPDGYTF.

This chain uses TRBV5-1 with TRBJ1-6; D is unresolved. This CDR3 comprises 14 residues. V lost 5 bases and J lost 7, with 13 bases in between. CDR1 is SGHRS, CDR2 YFSETQ, per germline. The CDR3 DNA sequence: TGCGCCAGCAGGATGGGCCAAGGCAATTCACCCCTCCACTTT. Encoded protein: CASRMGQGNSPLHF.

The rearrangement links TRBV19 to TRBJ1-1; D perhaps matches TRBD1 (5 bases). The germline V gene encodes CDR1 LNHDA and CDR2 SQIVND (reference sequence). The V end was cut by 3 bases, the J end by 1 base, with 6 bases between. The CDR3 totals 13 residues. CDR3 sequence: CASSMDTNTEAFF. The CDR3 nucleotides are TGTGCCAGTAGTATGGACACGAACACTGAAGCTTTCTTT. Full variable domain (missing parts from reference TRBV19 and TRBJ1-1): DGGITQSPKYLFRKEGQNVTLSCEQNLNHDAMYWYRQDPGQGLRLIYYSQIVNDFQKGDIAEGYSVSREKKESFPLTVTSAQKNPTAFYLCASSMDTNTEAFFGQGTRLTVV.

V and J are TRBV19 and TRBJ1-5; 9 nucleotides line up with TRBD1. CDR1 is LNHDA and CDR2 is SQIVND in the germline V gene (reference sequence). Trimming at V came to 5 bases and at J to 7 bases, leaving 6 bases not matched to a gene. The CDR3 has 14 residues. In DNA form, the CDR3 reads TGTGCCAGTAGTCCACAGGGGGCCAGGCAGCCCCAGCATTTT. Translated: CASSPQGARQPQHF.

This clone has a single count. The V gene is TRBV9, the J gene TRBJ1-4; no reliable D call. The CDR3 consists of 16 residues. Trimming removed 0 bases at V and 2 bases at J, with 11 bases between. In germline, CDR1 is SGDLS, CDR2 YYNGEE. The CDR3 DNA reads TGTGCCAGCAGCGTAGGAAGAGAGACTACTAATGAAAAACTGTTTTTT. Amino acids: CASSVGRETTNEKLFF.

The chain employs TRBV5-1 and TRBJ2-3, with 11 positions matching TRBD1. V shed 4 bases and J 4 bases; nucleotides not matched to a gene: 8. This CDR3 region has 16 residues. The germline V gene encodes CDR1 SGHRS and CDR2 YFSETQ. CDR3 region: CASSPGWDRGADTQYF. The CDR3 coding sequence is TGCGCCAGCAGCCCCGGCTGGGACAGGGGGGCAGATACGCAGTATTTT.

The chain couples TRBV25-1 to TRBJ1-2; no reliable D call. V lost 6 bases and J 4 bases, leaving 9 bases between the germline ends. The CDR3 loop spans 12 amino acids. Germline CDR1 reads MGHDK; CDR2 reads SYGVNS. DNA of the CDR3: TGTGCCAGCAGCGCGGCTGTCTATGGCTACACCTTC. Encoded protein: CASSAAVYGYTF.

This clone was found once. The chain uses TRBV7-8 and TRBJ1-2; TRBD1 matches at 7 bases. The CDR3 covers 16 residues. J lost 8 bases, V lost 5 bases, and 17 bases had no gene match. Germline lookup yields CDR1 SGHVS and CDR2 FQNEAQ. Written as DNA, the CDR3 is TGTGCCAGCAGCCCAAGACAGGGTTCAGGCTCGGGGGGCTACACCTTC. Amino acids: CASSPRQGSGSGGYTF.

This clone was found a few times. This chain links TRBV15 with TRBJ1-1, with unresolved D. V lost 9 bases and J 3 bases, leaving 14 bases between the germline ends. Germline loops: CDR1 LNHNV, CDR2 YYDKDF (reference sequence). The CDR3 is 13 amino acids. The CDR3 DNA is TGTGCCACGCACGGAGCCGGGTACACTGAAGCTTTCTTT. As protein: CATHGAGYTEAFF.

This sequence joins TRBV7-9 and TRBJ1-3; D is ambiguous. The V gene's germline CDR1 is SEHNR and CDR2 FQNEAQ (reference sequence). Trimming left V 0 bases short and J 0 bases short, with 9 bases between. The CDR3 length is 16 residues. CDR3 DNA: TGTGCCAGCAGCTTAGCCCTCGGGGTCTCTGGAAACACCATATATTTT. Protein: CASSLALGVSGNTIYF.

The chain couples TRBV18 to TRBJ1-4, with D unresolved. This CDR3 comprises 15 residues. Trimming removed 5 bases at V and 0 bases at J, with 10 bases between. Germline V gene lookup returns CDR1 KGHSH and CDR2 LQKENI. The CDR3 region is CASSEEYATNEKLFF. Written as DNA, the CDR3 is TGTGCCAGCTCAGAGGAATATGCAACTAATGAAAAACTGTTTTTT.

This rearrangement joins TRBV9 to TRBJ1-1; 9 nucleotides agree with TRBD1. CDR3 length: 15 residues. Germline trimming cut 6 bases from V and 2 bases from J; bases unmatched to any gene: 8. Germline CDR1 SGDLS, CDR2 YYNGEE. In nucleotides, the CDR3 is TGTGCCAGCACCACTACGGACAGGGGTAACACTGAAGCTTTCTTT. Translation: CASTTTDRGNTEAFF.

The chain carries TRBV18 and TRBJ1-5; TRBD1 is a possible D gene (5 bases). Looked up from germline, CDR1 is KGHSH and CDR2 is LQKENI. The germline V and J ends were trimmed by 2 bases and 3 bases, with 8 bases remaining between them. The CDR3 consists of 14 residues. CDR3 bases: TGTGCCAGCTCACCAGAACAGGCCAATCAGCCCCAGCATTTT. Residues: CASSPEQANQPQHF.

The rearrangement joins TRBV7-2 to TRBJ2-5, with D possibly being TRBD2 (7 bases). CDR1 SGHTA and CDR2 FQGNSA come from the germline V gene. The CDR3 is 14 residues long. Trimming cost V 2 bases and J 5 bases, with 12 bases left between them. The CDR3 sequence: CASSLSGGAETQYF. CDR3 bases: TGTGCCAGCAGCTTATCGGGGGGCGCGGAGACCCAGTACTTC.

CDR3 amino acids: CASRESSGAYNEQFF. The CDR3 coding sequence is TGTGCCAGCAGGGAGTCTAGCGGGGCCTACAATGAGCAGTTCTTC. This sequence joins TRBV2 and TRBJ2-1; 9 nucleotides match TRBD2. The CDR3 is 15 residues long. Germline-derived CDR1 and CDR2 are SNHLY and FYNNEI. The V and J ends lost 6 bases and 2 bases, in that order; junction bases with no gene match: 5.

The chain has TRBV4-2 and TRBJ2-1, with 9 nucleotides matching TRBD2. Germline V gene data show CDR1 as LGHNA and CDR2 as YNFKEQ. With 6 bases clipped from V and 4 bases from J, the junction kept 7 bases outside the gene matches. The CDR3 is 15 amino acids. Here the CDR3 DNA reads TGTGCCAGCAGTGGGGGACTAGCCGTGTACAATGAGCAGTTCTTC. Amino acids: CASSGGLAVYNEQFF.

The V and J genes are TRBV15 and TRBJ2-2; possible D gene TRBD2, 5 bases. V was shortened by 5 bases and J by 3 bases, with 16 bases between the two germline ends. In germline, CDR1 is LNHNV, CDR2 YYDKDF (reference sequence). The CDR3 consists of 16 residues. The CDR3 region is CATSDQRRRHTGELFF. The CDR3 DNA reads TGTGCCACCAGCGATCAGCGGAGGAGGCACACCGGGGAGCTGTTTTTT.

The gene calls are TRBV7-6 and TRBJ1-5; a possible D gene is TRBD1 (6 bases). Between the trimmed V and J ends, which lost 5 bases and 5 bases, there was a span of 22 bases. Germline CDR1 reads SGHVS; CDR2 reads FNYEAQ. CDR3 length equals 17 residues. CDR3: CASSPSRGQFDDQPQHF. DNA for the CDR3: TGTGCCAGCAGCCCCAGCAGGGGCCAATTCGACGATCAGCCCCAGCATTTT.

The chain has TRBV27 and TRBJ1-2, with D possibly being TRBD1 (5 bases). The germline gives CDR1 MNHEY, CDR2 SMNVEV (reference sequence). The CDR3 spans 17 residues. Between the trimmed V and J ends, which lost 6 bases and 0 bases, there was a span of 20 bases. DNA of the CDR3: TGTGCCAGCAGCCCCAAACTCGGGGGAACAACTAACTATGGCTACACCTTC. It codes for CASSPKLGGTTNYGYTF.

The CDR3 nucleotides are TGTGCCAGCAGCCCACAGGGGGCTGGAACAGATACGCAGTATTTT. Amino acid sequence: CASSPQGAGTDTQYF. J is TRBJ2-3 and V is TRBV7-3; 9 nucleotides agree with TRBD1. The CDR3 extends over 15 amino acids. Germline V lookup: CDR1 SGHTA, CDR2 FQGTGA. J gave up 3 bases and V 5 bases, and 6 bases lay outside the gene matches.